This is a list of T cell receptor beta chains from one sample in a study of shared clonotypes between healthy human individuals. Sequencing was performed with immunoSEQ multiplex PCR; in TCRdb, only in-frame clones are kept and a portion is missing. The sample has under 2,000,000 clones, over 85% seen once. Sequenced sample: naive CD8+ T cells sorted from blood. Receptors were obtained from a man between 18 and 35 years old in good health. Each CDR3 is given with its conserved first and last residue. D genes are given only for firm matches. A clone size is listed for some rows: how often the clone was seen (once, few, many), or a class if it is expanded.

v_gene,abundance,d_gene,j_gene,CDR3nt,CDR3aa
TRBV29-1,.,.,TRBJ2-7,TGCAGCGTTCGGACCGTTAGCTCCTACGAGCAGTACTTC,CSVRTVSSYEQYF
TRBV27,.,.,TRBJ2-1,TGTGCCAGCAGTTTTGGACAGGAGCAGTTCTTC,CASSFGQEQFF
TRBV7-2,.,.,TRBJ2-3,TGTGCCAGCAGCCCCTCAACGGGGGCCTACACAGATACGCAGTATTTT,CASSPSTGAYTDTQYF
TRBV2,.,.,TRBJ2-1,TGTGCCAGCTCCCACGACCCCACCAATGAGCAGTTCTTC,CASSHDPTNEQFF
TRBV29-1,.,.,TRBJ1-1,TGCAGCGCCCTTGGTGAGACTGAAGCTTTCTTT,CSALGETEAFF
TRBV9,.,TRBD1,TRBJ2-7,TGTGCCAGCAGCTCGACGGGACAGGGGACCTACGAGCAGTACTTC,CASSSTGQGTYEQYF
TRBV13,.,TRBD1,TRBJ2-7,TGTGCCAGCAGCAGGACCGGGACAGGGGGTCACGAGCAGTACTTC,CASSRTGTGGHEQYF
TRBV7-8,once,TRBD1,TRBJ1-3,TGTGCCAGCAGCTTAGAGGGACAGAGCTCTGGAAACACCATATATTTT,CASSLEGQSSGNTIYF
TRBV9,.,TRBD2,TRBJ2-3,TGTGCCAGCAGCGTAGGGGCTAGCGGGAGGGAAGGAAGAACAGATACGCAGTATTTT,CASSVGASGREGRTDTQYF
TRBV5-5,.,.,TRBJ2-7,TGTGCCAGCAGCCCTGGACTGAGGTCCTACGAGCAGTACTTC,CASSPGLRSYEQYF
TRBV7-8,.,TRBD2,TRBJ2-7,TGTGCCAGCAGCTTAGAACTAGCGGGGGGCGCCGCCTACGAGCAGTACTTC,CASSLELAGGAAYEQYF
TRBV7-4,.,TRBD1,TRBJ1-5,TGTGCCAGCAGCAATCAGGGGGCCAGCAATCAGCCCCAGCATTTT,CASSNQGASNQPQHF
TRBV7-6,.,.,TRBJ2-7,TGTGCCAGCAGCCCCCGGCAGGGAGAGCGATACGAGCAGTACTTC,CASSPRQGERYEQYF
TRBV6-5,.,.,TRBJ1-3,TGTGCCAGCAGTTACGGAGGAGGATCTGGAAACACCATATATTTT,CASSYGGGSGNTIYF
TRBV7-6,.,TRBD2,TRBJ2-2,TGTGCCAGCAGCTCCTACCCATTGACTAGCGGCACCGGGGAGCTGTTTTTT,CASSSYPLTSGTGELFF
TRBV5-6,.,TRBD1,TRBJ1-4,TGTGCCAGCAGCTATACCGGGACAGTTGAAAAACTGTTTTTT,CASSYTGTVEKLFF
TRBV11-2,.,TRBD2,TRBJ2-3,TGTGCCAGCAGCTTAGATACCTTAGCGGGTTACACAGATACGCAGTATTTT,CASSLDTLAGYTDTQYF
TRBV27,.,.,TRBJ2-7,TGTGCCAGCAGGTTCGGGGGCCCGTTGAACTACGAGCAGTACTTC,CASRFGGPLNYEQYF
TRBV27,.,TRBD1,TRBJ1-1,TGTGCCAGCAGTTTATCAGGGGGCGCGGGAATAGGCACTGAAGCTTTCTTT,CASSLSGGAGIGTEAFF
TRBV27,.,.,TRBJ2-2,TGTGCCAGCAGTCCGGGACTTTACACCGGGGAGCTGTTTTTT,CASSPGLYTGELFF
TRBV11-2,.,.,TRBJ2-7,TGTGCCAGCAGCACGGACCTGGGAGAGCAGTACTTC,CASSTDLGEQYF
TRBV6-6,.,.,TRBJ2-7,TGTGCCAGCAGTTACGGGTCCTCCTCCTACGAGCAGTACTTC,CASSYGSSSYEQYF
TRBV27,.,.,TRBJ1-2,TGTGCCAGCAGTTTATCGATGGACGGAAACTTATATGGCTACACCTTC,CASSLSMDGNLYGYTF
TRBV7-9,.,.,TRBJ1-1,TGTGCCAGCGGACCGGGGGTGAACACTGAAGCTTTCTTT,CASGPGVNTEAFF